The 28 T cell receptor beta chains given below trace back to one sample, sequenced in a study of T cell repertoires in cytomegalovirus infection. TCRdb re-called the reads with MiXCR, one entry per CDR3 protein. The data show 700,000 to 900,000 distinct CDR3 sequences, roughly 29% seen once. No antigens are known for them. This specimen consisted of cultured CD8+ T cells from PBMCs, obtained from culture after CMV antigen stimulation. These receptors all stem from a human donor in good health (CMV status not recorded). Some clones in this sample may be carry-over from other donors' samples.

This clonotype has a count of ten or more. This chain links TRBV7-6 with TRBJ1-4; D is undetermined. This CDR3 has 14 amino acids. Trimming removed 7 bases from V and 2 bases from J, with 11 bases in between. Germline CDR1 reads SGHVS; CDR2 reads FNYEAQ. The CDR3 DNA sequence: TGTGCCAGCACACTTGGGGATACTAATGAAAAACTGTTTTTT. Amino acids: CASTLGDTNEKLFF. Variable domain in full (rest from reference TRBV7-6 and TRBJ1-4): GAGVSQSPRYKVTKRGQDVALRCDPISGHVSLYWYRQALGQGPEFLTYFNYEAQQDKSGLPNDRFSAERPEGSISTLTIQRTEQRDSAMYRCASTLGDTNEKLFFGSGTQLSVL.

The genes are TRBV27 and TRBJ2-7; 7 bases agree with TRBD1. V shed 3 bases and J 2 bases; nucleotides not matched to a gene: 7. From germline, CDR1 is MNHEY and CDR2 SMNVEV (reference sequence). CDR3 length equals 15 residues. CDR3 bases: TGTGCCAGCAGTTTCAGGGGGTCGTTGACCTACGAGCAGTACTTC. Protein: CASSFRGSLTYEQYF.

This clonotype was seen only a few times. This chain links TRBV15 with TRBJ2-2, with 11 nucleotides matching TRBD1. Per germline, CDR1 LNHNV and CDR2 YYDKDF (reference sequence). The CDR3 is 16 residues long. The ends lost 5 bases at V and 8 bases at J; junction bases unmatched: 10. Here the CDR3 reads CATSPGQGALAGELFF. The CDR3 DNA reads TGTGCCACCAGCCCTGGACAGGGGGCGCTTGCTGGGGAGCTGTTTTTT.

The chain uses TRBV6-5 and TRBJ1-2; tentative D call: TRBD1 (6 bases). This CDR3 spans 11 amino acids. The germline V gene has CDR1 MNHEY and CDR2 SVGAGI. Between the trimmed V and J ends, which lost 6 bases and 9 bases, there was a span of 11 bases. DNA of the CDR3: TGTGCCAGCAGGAACGGGGACAGCTACACCTTC. This encodes CASRNGDSYTF.

Ten or more counts support this clonotype. V is TRBV7-8 and J is TRBJ1-5; TRBD1 might be the D (5 bases). The germline V and J ends were trimmed by 6 bases and 0 bases, with 15 bases remaining between them. The CDR3 is 16 amino acids. The germline V gene has CDR1 SGHVS and CDR2 FQNEAQ. The CDR3 loop is CASSSGADNSNQPQHF. The CDR3 nucleotides are TGTGCCAGCAGTTCTGGGGCAGACAATAGCAATCAGCCCCAGCATTTT.

This sequence joins TRBV4-1 and TRBJ2-2; 9 bases fit TRBD1. Trimming took 0 bases from V and 3 from J; bases not matched to a gene: 5. Germline V gene data show CDR1 as MGHRA and CDR2 as YSYEKL. The CDR3 consists of 17 residues. The CDR3 DNA is TGCGCCAGCAGCCAAGATGGGACAGGGAGGGACACCGGGGAGCTGTTTTTT. Protein product: CASSQDGTGRDTGELFF.

The rearrangement links TRBV29-1 to TRBJ2-3; 7 positions match TRBD2. The CDR3 extends over 14 amino acids. The V gene end was trimmed by 8 bases and the J gene end by 4 bases; junction bases not matched to a gene: 12. CDR1 is SQVTM and CDR2 is ANQGSEA in the germline V gene. The CDR3 loop reads CSTTGTKIPDTQYF. The DNA of the CDR3 is TGCAGCACCACCGGGACTAAAATACCAGATACGCAGTATTTT.

This clonotype was observed a few times. The gene calls are TRBV12-3 or TRBV12-4 and TRBJ2-3; the D gene is possibly TRBD2 (5 bases). The CDR3 consists of 12 residues. The CDR3 loop is CATIGRSDTQYF. In DNA form, the CDR3 reads TGTGCGACTATCGGACGTTCGGATACGCAGTATTTT.

The chain uses TRBV6-5 and TRBJ2-6; a weak D match, TRBD1 (6 bases). The length of the CDR3 is 19 residues. Germline V CDR1 and CDR2: MNHEY, SVGAGI. Deletions cut 0 bases from V and 0 bases from J, with 15 bases between. CDR3 sequence reads: CASSYSGQQLTSGANVLTF. The CDR3 DNA reads as TGTGCCAGCAGTTACTCCGGACAGCAGCTAACCTCTGGGGCCAACGTCCTGACTTTC.

The chain uses TRBV13 and TRBJ2-1; D is possibly TRBD2 (7 bases). Trimming pared 6 bases from V and 5 bases from J, leaving 11 bases between. Germline V lookup: CDR1 PRHDT, CDR2 FYEKMQ (reference sequence). This CDR3 region has 13 residues. This CDR3 is CASRQGGDNEQFF. CDR3 DNA sequence: TGTGCCAGCAGACAGGGAGGGGACAATGAGCAGTTCTTC.

There are a few counts of this clonotype. The gene calls are TRBV9 and TRBJ2-1, with 8 bases aligning to TRBD2. CDR1 and CDR2 from the germline V gene are SGDLS and YYNGEE. J lost 7 bases, V lost 4 bases, and 10 bases had no gene match. The CDR3 loop spans 15 amino acids. As DNA, the CDR3 is TGTGCCAGCAGCCCCGACGCGGGGGGAGATAATGAGCAGTTCTTC. It translates to CASSPDAGGDNEQFF.

This clonotype appeared a few times. The CDR3 nucleotides read TGTGCCAGCAGGGGGAAGAGGAATGAGCAGTTCTTC. Translated: CASRGKRNEQFF. The chain couples TRBV2 to TRBJ2-1; the D is unclear. The V end was cut by 6 bases, the J end by 7 bases, with 10 bases between. This CDR3 is 12 amino acids long. Germline CDR1 and CDR2: SNHLY and FYNNEI.

Concerning this clonotype: Relative to the germline gene, one junction end is altered; a read error may explain this. The chain employs TRBV27 and TRBJ1-5; tentatively, D is TRBD1 (5 bases). Germline CDR1 and CDR2: MNHEY and SMNVEV (reference sequence). CDR3 length: 13 amino acids. The CDR3 here is CANSSSGISPQHF. Here the CDR3 DNA reads TGTGCCAACAGTTCCTCAGGGATCTCTCCCCAGCATTTT.

This clonotype came up many times. This chain connects TRBV7-8 to TRBJ1-1; 8 bases are shared with TRBD1. The CDR3 is 15 amino acids. CDR1 is SGHVS and CDR2 is FQNEAQ in the germline V gene. The ends lost 5 bases at V and 6 bases at J; junction bases unmatched: 11. CDR3 sequence: CASSATGGFLAEAFF. The CDR3, as DNA: TGTGCCAGCAGCGCTACAGGGGGTTTTTTGGCTGAAGCTTTCTTT.

In its sample, this clonotype was seen a few times. V gene TRBV6-1 combines with J gene TRBJ1-2; D remains unclear. The V gene lost 9 bases and the J gene lost 0 bases, with 20 bases spanning the gap. CDR3 length: 16 amino acids. Germline CDR1 is MNHNS and CDR2 is SASEGT. Here the CDR3 reads CARRKVTPSANYGYTF. CDR3 DNA: TGTGCCAGGCGGAAGGTAACTCCCTCAGCTAACTATGGCTACACCTTC.

This clonotype was counted ten times or more. The genes are TRBV6-1 and TRBJ2-4; D is undetermined. CDR1 MNHNS and CDR2 SASEGT come from the germline V gene. The V gene lost 6 bases and the J gene lost 2 bases, with 14 bases spanning the gap. The CDR3 totals 15 residues. CDR3 residues: CASRPPYYPKNIQYF. The CDR3 DNA sequence: TGTGCCAGCAGACCGCCTTACTATCCCAAAAACATTCAGTACTTC.

V is TRBV29-1 and J is TRBJ1-2; a weak D match, TRBD1 (5 bases). The V gene's germline CDR1 is SQVTM and CDR2 ANQGSEA. The length of the CDR3 is 13 residues. Trimming pared 6 bases from V and 4 bases from J, leaving 15 bases between. In nucleotides, the CDR3 is TGCAGCGTGGTCGGTCGGGGCGGCTATGGCTACACCTTC. This sequence encodes CSVVGRGGYGYTF.

A few counts support this clonotype. This chain connects TRBV14 to TRBJ2-1; D perhaps matches TRBD1 (5 bases). V gave up 4 bases and J gave up 5 bases, with 12 bases separating them. This CDR3 is built from 14 residues. The germline gives CDR1 SGHDN, CDR2 FVKESK. This CDR3 is CASSLLGLHNEQFF. CDR3 in DNA: TGTGCCAGCAGCCTTCTGGGGCTTCACAATGAGCAGTTCTTC.

A single count supports this clonotype. This CDR3 reads CAISQGRDRSTYEQYV. CDR3 DNA sequence: TGTGCCATCAGTCAGGGGAGGGACAGGTCTACCTACGAGCAGTACGTC. The chain recombines TRBV10-3 with TRBJ2-7; tentatively, D is TRBD1 (8 bases). CDR3 size: 16 residues. V lost 5 bases and J lost 2, with 19 bases in between. Germline CDR1 and CDR2: ENHRY and SYGVKD.

The V gene is TRBV10-3, the J gene TRBJ1-5; no clear D gene. Trimming removed 0 bases from V and 2 bases from J, with 8 bases in between. The CDR3 sequence is 15 residues long. In germline, CDR1 is ENHRY, CDR2 SYGVKD. CDR3 coding DNA: TGTGCCATCAGTGAGTCGACGCAGGGCAATCAGCCCCAGCATTTT. Protein product: CAISESTQGNQPQHF.

The V and J genes are TRBV7-9 and TRBJ1-1; TRBD1 matches at 8 bases. The junction had 6 bases not matched to a gene; V was cut back by 6 bases and J by 0 bases. Per the germline V gene, CDR1 is SEHNR and CDR2 is FQNEAQ (reference sequence). The CDR3 is 15 amino acids. The CDR3 region is CASRAPGGLNTEAFF. The CDR3 DNA sequence: TGTGCCAGCAGAGCCCCAGGGGGCCTGAACACTGAAGCTTTCTTT.

V and J are TRBV6-2 or TRBV6-3 and TRBJ2-3; TRBD2 agrees at 8 bases. V lost 7 bases to trimming and J lost 2 bases; unmatched junction nucleotides: 17. This CDR3 comprises 18 residues. CDR1 and CDR2 (germline): MNHEY, SVGEGT. In DNA, the CDR3 is TGTGCCAGCACCCTCGGGGGGGGGCGGGGGACCGTCACAGATACGCAGTATTTT. It is translated as CASTLGGGRGTVTDTQYF.

CDR3 in DNA: TGTGCCAGCAGTTACTCGAATCTAGCGGGCGCCCAAGAGACCCAGTACTTC. Protein product: CASSYSNLAGAQETQYF. The J gene is TRBJ2-5, the V gene TRBV6-2 or TRBV6-3, with 8 bases fitting TRBD2. This CDR3 contains 17 residues. The V gene end was trimmed by 0 bases and the J gene end by 1 base; junction bases not matched to a gene: 7. Germline V gives CDR1 MNHEY, CDR2 SVGEGT.

The chain links TRBV6-8 to TRBJ1-2; 8 bases map to TRBD1. This CDR3 is 14 amino acids long. V shed 4 bases, J shed 4 bases, and the junction held 5 bases outside the gene matches. Germline assignment: CDR1 MNHGY and CDR2 SAAAGT. In DNA form, the CDR3 reads TGTGCCAGCAGTTCCAACAGGGGGTCCTATGGCTACACCTTC. As protein: CASSSNRGSYGYTF.

This clonotype was seen more than once but under ten times. The chain carries TRBV6-6 and TRBJ1-3, with TRBD1 as a possible D gene (5 bases). Trimming took 4 bases from V and 4 from J, leaving 20 bases between them. The CDR3 spans 17 residues. The germline V gene has CDR1 MNHNY and CDR2 SVGAGI (reference sequence). For the CDR3, the DNA is TGTGCCAGCAGTTCCGGGCTACAGGCCAGGCCAGGAAACACCATATATTTT. It codes for CASSSGLQARPGNTIYF.

This sequence joins TRBV9 and TRBJ1-2, with a possible D match to TRBD1 (6 bases). The CDR3 runs 15 residues. The germline CDR1 and CDR2 sequences are SGDLS and YYNGEE. With 3 bases removed from V and 8 bases from J, the gap between germline ends came to 20 bases. CDR3 sequence: CASSGGRRTEGGYTF. CDR3 sequence (DNA): TGTGCCAGCAGCGGCGGCCGAAGGACAGAAGGGGGCTACACCTTC.

V usage is TRBV11-3 and J usage is TRBJ2-1; no clear D gene. This CDR3 contains 14 residues. V shed 4 bases and J shed 6 bases, with 13 bases lying between them. CDR1 and CDR2 (germline): SGHNT, YENEEA. CDR3 bases: TGTGCCAGCAGCTCAGACGGTCTCGCCAATGAGCAGTTCTTC. Translating gives CASSSDGLANEQFF.

This clonotype was detected once. This chain links TRBV7-9 with TRBJ1-2; 10 nucleotides agree with TRBD1. V lost 5 bases, J lost 4 bases, and 7 bases stayed unmatched. The germline V gene encodes CDR1 SEHNR and CDR2 FQNEAQ (reference sequence). The CDR3 loop spans 15 amino acids. CDR3 amino acids: CASSHPTGGIYGYTF. The CDR3 nucleotides read TGTGCCAGCAGCCACCCGACAGGGGGCATCTATGGCTACACCTTC. Supplemented by reference TRBV7-9 and TRBJ1-2, the full variable domain reads DTGVSQNPRHKITKRGQNVTFRCDPISEHNRLYWYRQTLGQGPEFLTYFQNEAQLEKSRLLSDRFSAERPKGSFSTLEIQRTEQGDSAMYLCASSHPTGGIYGYTFGSGTRLTVV.